This TCR beta chain was documented in a study of T-cell memory formation after mild COVID-19. The table lists this clonotype with a few counts. TCRdb itself ran the 5' RACE reads through MiXCR, one entry per CDR3 protein. The data hold about 610,000 distinct CDR3 sequences, with 17% observed a single time. The CDR3 length is 16 residues. V was clipped by 1 base and J by 7 bases, with 17 bases between them. Germline-derived CDR1 and CDR2 are MGHRA and YSYEKL. This receptor was taken from an adult woman who had mild COVID-19 (a few samples of this study predate the infection). Cell type and time point are not known. The genes are TRBV4-1 and TRBJ1-3, with D possibly TRBD1 on 5 matching bases. Input material: PBMCs or a T cell subset sorted from them (not recorded which). Written as DNA, the CDR3 is TGCGCCAGCAGCCAAGCGTCAGGGATGGGTGGCAACACCATATATTTT. As protein: CASSQASGMGGNTIYF.